This is a list of T cell receptor beta chains from one sample in a study of identical twins. TCRdb redid the calling of the 5' RACE reads with MiXCR, one entry per CDR3 protein. The table lists about 700,000 distinct CDR3 sequences, around 8.6% of them singletons. This sample also appeared in a second study, on yellow fever vaccine responses in identical twins.

Sequenced: PBMCs. These receptors all come from a woman aged 18-29 years in good health. Both conserved end residues are part of each CDR3. A D gene is named only where the DNA matches it firmly. Rows may omit the clone size; those that give it use once, few, many or a size class.

j_gene	d_gene	v_gene	abundance	CDR3aa	CDR3nt
TRBJ2-2	TRBD2	TRBV4-1	-	CASSQVASGRAAGELFF	TGCGCCAGCAGCCAAGTTGCCAGCGGGAGGGCCGCCGGGGAGCTGTTTTTT
TRBJ2-1	-	TRBV6-5	few	CASALRGNNEQFF	TGTGCCAGCGCGTTACGAGGAAACAATGAGCAGTTCTTC
TRBJ1-1	-	TRBV21-1	-	CASSRSGGGAYTEAFF	TGTGCCAGCAGCAGAAGCGGTGGGGGGGCTTACACTGAAGCTTTCTTT
TRBJ1-1	-	TRBV18	-	CASSPAGQLNTEAFF	TGTGCCAGCTCACCCGCGGGGCAACTGAACACTGAAGCTTTCTTT
TRBJ2-7	-	TRBV15	-	CATSRHRGGYEQYF	TGTGCCACCAGCAGGCACAGGGGGGGATACGAGCAGTACTTC
TRBJ2-5	-	TRBV7-2	many	CASSKRNQETQYF	TGTGCCAGCAGCAAACGGAACCAAGAGACCCAGTACTTC
TRBJ1-1	-	TRBV4-3	-	CASSQDGGREAFF	TGCGCCAGCAGCCAAGATGGGGGCAGGGAAGCTTTCTTT
TRBJ2-3	-	TRBV3-1	-	CASSSTGLRVGDLTDTQYF	TGTGCCAGCAGCTCTACGGGACTCCGGGTGGGGGACCTCACAGATACGCAGTATTTT
TRBJ2-1	-	TRBV6-5	few	CASSYQGTWGAVGNEQFF	TGTGCCAGCAGTTACCAGGGAACCTGGGGAGCGGTAGGGAATGAGCAGTTCTTC
TRBJ2-2	-	TRBV27	few	CASSLAASAGELFF	TGTGCCAGCAGTTTAGCGGCCTCCGCCGGGGAGCTGTTTTTT
TRBJ2-3	-	TRBV7-9	few	CASSRDRAQDTQYF	TGTGCCAGCAGCCGAGACCGGGCCCAAGATACGCAGTATTTT
TRBJ2-4	-	TRBV19	few	CASSEVLPSRDIQYF	TGTGCCAGTAGTGAGGTTTTACCTTCTCGGGACATTCAGTACTTC
TRBJ1-5	-	TRBV19	few	CASGHWSGQPQHF	TGTGCCAGTGGCCATTGGAGTGGTCAGCCCCAGCATTTT
TRBJ1-2	-	TRBV20-1	few	CSASTGTGSSGYTF	TGCAGTGCTAGCACAGGGACGGGTTCTAGTGGCTACACCTTC
TRBJ2-7	-	TRBV6-5	many	CASSYLGTIYEQYF	TGTGCCAGCAGTTACCTCGGGACGATCTACGAGCAGTACTTC
TRBJ2-1	-	TRBV7-9	-	CASSIQGITSNEQFF	TGTGCCAGCAGCATACAGGGAATTACTTCCAATGAGCAGTTCTTC
TRBJ2-7	TRBD2	TRBV15	-	CATSTIAGEQYF	TGTGCCACCAGCACTATAGCGGGCGAGCAGTACTTC
TRBJ2-1	TRBD1	TRBV9	-	CASSVEGQGFNEQFF	TGTGCCAGCAGCGTAGAGGGACAGGGGTTCAATGAGCAGTTCTTC
TRBJ2-1	TRBD1	TRBV15	-	CATSRETGINEQFF	TGTGCCACCAGCAGAGAGACAGGGATCAATGAGCAGTTCTTC
TRBJ2-1	-	TRBV12-3/TRBV12-4	many	CASSPGQSSYNEQFF	TGTGCCAGCAGTCCCGGACAGAGCTCCTACAATGAGCAGTTCTTC
TRBJ2-7	TRBD2	TRBV25-1	few	CASSEYPPPPGGVREQYF	TGTGCCAGCAGTGAATATCCCCCTCCTCCGGGAGGGGTTCGCGAGCAGTACTTC
TRBJ2-1	-	TRBV4-3	few	CASSQGLLAGRYNEQFF	TGCGCCAGCAGCCAAGGACTTCTCGCGGGTCGGTACAATGAGCAGTTCTTC
TRBJ2-7	TRBD2	TRBV5-6	few	CASSLDGGVSGYEQYF	TGTGCCAGCAGCTTGGATGGGGGGGTATCGGGCTACGAGCAGTACTTC
TRBJ2-1	-	TRBV20-1	-	CSARGTGHNEQFF	TGCAGTGCTAGAGGTACAGGGCATAATGAGCAGTTCTTC
TRBJ2-5	-	TRBV27	many	CASGQETQYF	TGTGCCAGCGGTCAAGAGACCCAGTACTTC
TRBJ2-6	-	TRBV7-9	-	CASRTPGANVLTF	TGTGCCAGTCGGACACCTGGGGCCAACGTCCTGACTTTC
TRBJ2-2	-	TRBV7-3	-	CASEGQNTGELFF	TGTGCCAGCGAGGGCCAGAACACCGGGGAGCTGTTTTTT
TRBJ2-7	-	TRBV30	-	CAWSGGVNSYEQYF	TGTGCCTGGAGTGGGGGAGTCAACTCCTACGAGCAGTACTTC
TRBJ2-3	-	TRBV15	-	CATSRDRADTQYF	TGTGCCACCAGCAGAGACAGGGCAGATACGCAGTATTTT
TRBJ2-1	-	TRBV7-6	-	CASSLALVRVYYNEQFF	TGTGCCAGCAGCTTAGCACTTGTCAGGGTTTACTACAATGAGCAGTTCTTC
TRBJ2-7	TRBD2	TRBV25-1	-	CASGLGLLSGSHEQYF	TGTGCCAGCGGCTTGGGGCTCCTCAGCGGGAGCCACGAGCAGTACTTC
TRBJ2-7	-	TRBV12-3/TRBV12-4	many	CASSPGIDEQYF	TGTGCCAGCAGCCCCGGGATTGACGAGCAGTACTTC
TRBJ2-5	TRBD2	TRBV12-3/TRBV12-4	many	CASSLGAGGEQETQYF	TGTGCCAGCAGTTTGGGGGCGGGGGGGGAACAAGAGACCCAGTACTTC
TRBJ2-7	-	TRBV28	-	CASNSAVSGRSYEQYF	TGTGCCAGCAACTCGGCGGTAAGTGGGAGGAGTTACGAGCAGTACTTC
TRBJ2-1	TRBD2	TRBV4-3	-	CASSHKLAGEGGEQFF	TGCGCCAGCAGCCACAAACTAGCGGGAGAGGGGGGTGAGCAGTTCTTC
TRBJ2-1	-	TRBV5-1	few	CASSLIREVYNEQFF	TGCGCCAGCAGCTTGATCAGGGAAGTCTACAATGAGCAGTTCTTC
TRBJ2-2	-	TRBV6-5	few	CASSYIGSLNTGELFF	TGTGCCAGCAGTTACATAGGCTCTTTGAACACCGGGGAGCTGTTTTTT
TRBJ2-3	-	TRBV14	-	CASSPGQRAQYF	TGTGCCAGCAGCCCCGGGCAGCGGGCGCAGTATTTT
TRBJ2-7	-	TRBV7-2	few	CASSRVTSLSYEQYF	TGTGCCAGCAGCCGTGTCACGAGCCTCTCCTACGAGCAGTACTTC
TRBJ2-1	-	TRBV19	few	CASSRGTFRDSNEQFF	TGTGCCAGTAGCCGGGGGACGTTCCGGGATAGCAATGAGCAGTTCTTC
TRBJ1-6	-	TRBV7-2	many	CASSLGLTPFHF	TGTGCCAGCAGCTTAGGTTTGACACCCTTCCACTTT
TRBJ2-3	-	TRBV20-1	many	CSGGYRTDTQYF	TGCAGTGGAGGGTATAGAACAGATACGCAGTATTTT
TRBJ2-2	TRBD2	TRBV2	-	CASSGPRSGQNTGELFF	TGTGCCAGCAGTGGCCCTCGTAGCGGGCAGAACACCGGGGAGCTGTTTTTT
TRBJ2-2	TRBD2	TRBV4-3	few	CASSQVRVPGLAGTGELFF	TGCGCCAGCAGCCAAGTTAGGGTACCGGGACTAGCGGGAACCGGGGAGCTGTTTTTT
TRBJ1-1	-	TRBV20-1	-	CSASSTEAFF	TGCAGTGCTAGCAGCACTGAAGCTTTCTTT
TRBJ2-7	TRBD2	TRBV4-2	-	CASSQVGRGRVGYEQYF	TGTGCCAGCAGCCAAGTCGGTCGCGGGAGGGTGGGCTACGAGCAGTACTTC